The present T cell receptor beta chain was sequenced within a study of blood T cell repertoires in COVID-19. The assay was immunoSEQ multiplex PCR, and TCRdb's table has in-frame clones only and misses some. The sample contains some 200,000 clones, approximately 87% of which appear only once. The CDR3 consists of 15 residues. Germline loops: CDR1 SGHNT, CDR2 YENEEA. J gave up 9 bases and V 4 bases, and 9 bases lay outside the gene matches. The specimen sequenced was peripheral blood. The source of this sequence is an older woman with COVID-19, enrolled during active disease. This chain connects TRBV11-3 to TRBJ2-7; 13 bases align to TRBD2. The CDR3 region has the DNA TGTGCCAGCAGCTCTGTCGGACTAGCGGGAGTTTGGCAGTACTTC. This sequence encodes CASSSVGLAGVWQYF.